This T cell receptor beta chain emerged from a study of T-cell reconstitution after alpha-beta-depleted transplantation in children. Unique molecular identifiers were incorporated into the prepared TCRbeta library. Using its own MiXCR run on the PCR reads, TCRdb lists one record per CDR3 protein. The sample shows under 850,000 distinct CDR3 sequences, less than 15% of them seen only once. Study-wide results and caveats: Surviving recipient cells, namely T cells and thymic progenitors, were the source of high day-60 TCRbeta diversity in some patients.

Germline assignment: CDR1 DFQATT and CDR2 SNEGSKA (reference sequence). The CDR3 is 15 amino acids. The V end was cut by 3 bases, the J end by 2 bases, with 14 bases between. This clonotype was detected many times. Its antigen remains unidentified. The specimen was PBMCs, collected before TCRalphabeta/CD19-depleted stem cell transplant. The TCR was taken from a girl aged 2-9 years with congenital amegakaryocytic thrombocytopenia, due to receive a stem cell transplant. The V call is TRBV20-1, the J call TRBJ1-5; D is unclear. CDR3 loop: CSASGPAGGNQPQHF. CDR3 coding DNA: TGCAGTGCTAGTGGGCCAGCGGGTGGCAATCAGCCCCAGCATTTT.